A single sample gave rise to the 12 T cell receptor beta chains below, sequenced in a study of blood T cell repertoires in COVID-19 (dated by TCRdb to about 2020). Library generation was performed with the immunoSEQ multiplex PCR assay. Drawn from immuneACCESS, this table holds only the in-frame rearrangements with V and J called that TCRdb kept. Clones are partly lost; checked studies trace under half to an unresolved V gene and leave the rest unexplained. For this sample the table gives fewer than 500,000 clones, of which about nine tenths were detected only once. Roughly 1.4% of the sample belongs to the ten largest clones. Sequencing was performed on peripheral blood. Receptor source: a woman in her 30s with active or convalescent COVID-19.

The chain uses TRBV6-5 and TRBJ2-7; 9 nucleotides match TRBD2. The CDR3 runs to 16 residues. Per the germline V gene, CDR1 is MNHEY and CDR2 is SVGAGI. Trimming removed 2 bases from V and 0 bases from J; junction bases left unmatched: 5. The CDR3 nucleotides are TGTGCCAGCAGTTACCGAGCGGGGGGTAGCTCCTACGAGCAGTACTTC. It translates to CASSYRAGGSSYEQYF.

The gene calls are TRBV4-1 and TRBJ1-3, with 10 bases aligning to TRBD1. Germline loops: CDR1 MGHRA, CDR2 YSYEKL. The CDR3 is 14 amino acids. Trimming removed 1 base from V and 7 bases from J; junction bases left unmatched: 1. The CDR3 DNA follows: TGCGCCAGCAGCCAAGGACAGGGGGCGAACACCATATATTTT. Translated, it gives CASSQGQGANTIYF.

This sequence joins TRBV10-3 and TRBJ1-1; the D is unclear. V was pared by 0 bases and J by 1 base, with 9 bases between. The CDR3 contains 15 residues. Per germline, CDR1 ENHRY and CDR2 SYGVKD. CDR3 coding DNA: TGTGCCATCAGTGAGTCCGGGATTTCGAACACTGAAGCTTTCTTT. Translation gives CAISESGISNTEAFF.

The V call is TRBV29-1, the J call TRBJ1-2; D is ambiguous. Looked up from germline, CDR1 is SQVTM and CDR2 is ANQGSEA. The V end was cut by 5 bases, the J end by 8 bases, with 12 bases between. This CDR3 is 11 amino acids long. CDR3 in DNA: TGCAGCGTTAGTGAGGGCCACGGCTACACCTTC. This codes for CSVSEGHGYTF.

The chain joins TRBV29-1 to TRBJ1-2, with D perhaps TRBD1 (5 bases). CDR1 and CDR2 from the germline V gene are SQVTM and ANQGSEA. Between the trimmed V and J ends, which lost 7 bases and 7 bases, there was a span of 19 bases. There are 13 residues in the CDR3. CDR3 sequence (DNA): TGCAGCGACCTCGGGCAGGGTCTTCTTGGCTACACCTTC. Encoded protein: CSDLGQGLLGYTF. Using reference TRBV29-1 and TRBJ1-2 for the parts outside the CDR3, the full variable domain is SAVISQKPSRDICQRGTSLTIQCQVDSQVTMMFWYRQQPGQSLTLIATANQGSEATYESGFVIDKFPISRPNLTFSTLTVSNMSPEDSSIYLCSDLGQGLLGYTFGSGTRLTVV.

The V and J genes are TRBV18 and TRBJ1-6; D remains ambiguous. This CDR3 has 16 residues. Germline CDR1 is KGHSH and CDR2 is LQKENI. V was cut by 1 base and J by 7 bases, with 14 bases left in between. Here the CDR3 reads CASSPLDPLPNSPLHF. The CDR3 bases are TGTGCCAGCTCACCACTAGATCCACTACCCAATTCACCCCTCCACTTT.

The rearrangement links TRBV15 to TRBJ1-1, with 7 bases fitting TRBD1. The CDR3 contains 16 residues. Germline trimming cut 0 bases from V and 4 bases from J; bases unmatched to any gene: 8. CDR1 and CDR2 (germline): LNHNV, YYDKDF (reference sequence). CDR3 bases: TGTGCCACCAGCAGAGAGAGGGGGACAGTCGGCACTGAAGCTTTCTTT. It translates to CATSRERGTVGTEAFF.

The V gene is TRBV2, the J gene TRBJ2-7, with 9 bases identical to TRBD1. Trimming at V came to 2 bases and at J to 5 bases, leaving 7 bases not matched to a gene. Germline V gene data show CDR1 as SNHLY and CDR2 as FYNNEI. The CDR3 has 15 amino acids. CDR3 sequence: CASSEQLGQGNEQYF. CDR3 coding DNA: TGTGCCAGCAGTGAACAACTTGGACAGGGGAACGAGCAGTACTTC.

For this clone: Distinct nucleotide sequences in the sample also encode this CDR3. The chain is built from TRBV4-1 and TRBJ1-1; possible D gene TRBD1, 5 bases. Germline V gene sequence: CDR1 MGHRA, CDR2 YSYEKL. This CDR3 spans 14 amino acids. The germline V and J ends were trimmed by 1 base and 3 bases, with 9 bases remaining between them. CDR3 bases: TGCGCCAGCAGCCAAGGCCAGGGCTACACTGAAGCTTTCTTT. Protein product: CASSQGQGYTEAFF.

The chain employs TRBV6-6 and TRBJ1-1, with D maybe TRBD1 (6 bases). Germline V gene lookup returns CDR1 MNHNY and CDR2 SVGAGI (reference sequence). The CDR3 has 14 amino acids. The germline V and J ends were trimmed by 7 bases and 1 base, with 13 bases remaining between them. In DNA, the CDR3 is TGTGCCAGCAATCCGGGACACCAGAACACTGAAGCTTTCTTT. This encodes CASNPGHQNTEAFF.

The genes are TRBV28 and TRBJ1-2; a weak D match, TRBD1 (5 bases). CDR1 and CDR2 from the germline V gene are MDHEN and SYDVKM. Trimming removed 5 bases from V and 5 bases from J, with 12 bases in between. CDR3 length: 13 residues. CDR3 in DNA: TGTGCCAGCAGTCCCCCGGGGGAGTATGGCTACACCTTC. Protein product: CASSPPGEYGYTF.

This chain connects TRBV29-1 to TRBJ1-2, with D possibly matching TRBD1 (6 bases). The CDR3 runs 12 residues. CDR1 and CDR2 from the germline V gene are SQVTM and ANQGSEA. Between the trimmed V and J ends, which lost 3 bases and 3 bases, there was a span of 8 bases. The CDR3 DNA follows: TGCAGCGTTGATCAGGGGTACTATGGCTACACCTTC. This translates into CSVDQGYYGYTF.